The rows below give T cell receptor beta chains drawn from one sample of a study of prognosis after radiotherapy for stage I lung cancer. One entry per CDR3 protein results from TCRdb running MiXCR on the multiplex PCR reads. The sample shows some 34,000 distinct CDR3 sequences, more than 30% of them seen only once. The specimen was PBMCs, collected before or after stereotactic body radiation therapy (not recorded which). These receptors all stem from a donor over 45 with non-small cell lung cancer. CDR3s include the opening cysteine and the closing phenylalanine or tryptophan. Fields, in order: CDR3 DNA, CDR3 protein, J gene, D gene, clone size, V gene. The D gene is left open where the match is weak. Clone size is not always given. Where it is, it says once, few, many or a class for expanded clones.

CDR3 DNA: TGTGCCAGCAGGCCGGGTCTTACAGATACGCAGTATTTT
CDR3 protein: CASRPGLTDTQYF
J gene: TRBJ2-3
D gene: -
clone size: many
V gene: TRBV2

CDR3 DNA: TGCAGTGCTAGAGATAACAATCTTGGCACTGAAGCTTTCTTT
CDR3 protein: CSARDNNLGTEAFF
J gene: TRBJ1-1
D gene: -
clone size: many
V gene: TRBV20-1

CDR3 DNA: TGTGCCATCAGTGTGACAGGGGGCGCAAGACTCAACACAGATACGCAGTATTTT
CDR3 protein: CAISVTGGARLNTDTQYF
J gene: TRBJ2-3
D gene: TRBD1
clone size: many
V gene: TRBV10-3

CDR3 DNA: TGTGCCAGCAGCCCCCTGGCCGGCGGGAAAAATTCACCCCTCCACTTT
CDR3 protein: CASSPLAGGKNSPLHF
J gene: TRBJ1-6
D gene: -
clone size: medium-sized
V gene: TRBV6-4

CDR3 DNA: TGTGCCAGCAGTTACCCCAGCTGGGAGGGAGGGTCTAACGAGCAGTACTTC
CDR3 protein: CASSYPSWEGGSNEQYF
J gene: TRBJ2-7
D gene: TRBD2
clone size: medium-sized
V gene: TRBV6-2/TRBV6-3

CDR3 DNA: TGCAGTGCCACCCCGGGACTAGCGGAAGAGACCCAGTACTTC
CDR3 protein: CSATPGLAEETQYF
J gene: TRBJ2-5
D gene: TRBD2
clone size: many
V gene: TRBV20-1

CDR3 DNA: TGCAGTGCCCCTCCTCGGGGGGTTCACACAGATACGCAGTATTTT
CDR3 protein: CSAPPRGVHTDTQYF
J gene: TRBJ2-3
D gene: TRBD2
clone size: many
V gene: TRBV20-1

CDR3 DNA: TGTGCCAGCAGCTTTAGAATAGACAATGAGCAGTTCTTC
CDR3 protein: CASSFRIDNEQFF
J gene: TRBJ2-1
D gene: -
clone size: -
V gene: TRBV11-2

CDR3 DNA: TGTGCCAGCAGCGAGGGGGCGCGAGGGACCGGGGAGCTGTTTTTT
CDR3 protein: CASSEGARGTGELFF
J gene: TRBJ2-2
D gene: TRBD1
clone size: many
V gene: TRBV6-1

CDR3 DNA: TGTGCCAGCAGTGTTATAGGTCCCTACGAGCAGTACTTC
CDR3 protein: CASSVIGPYEQYF
J gene: TRBJ2-7
D gene: -
clone size: many
V gene: TRBV6-1

CDR3 DNA: TGTGCCAGCAGTTCTCGATCCCAAGGGGATGGCTACACCTTC
CDR3 protein: CASSSRSQGDGYTF
J gene: TRBJ1-2
D gene: -
clone size: many
V gene: TRBV12-3/TRBV12-4

CDR3 DNA: TGTGCCACCAGCAGAGATGTGGCGGAACCCTACAATGAGCAGTTCTTC
CDR3 protein: CATSRDVAEPYNEQFF
J gene: TRBJ2-1
D gene: -
clone size: -
V gene: TRBV15

CDR3 DNA: TGCAGTGCTGGACGCGGGGGGAGCACTGGGGAGCTGTTTTTT
CDR3 protein: CSAGRGGSTGELFF
J gene: TRBJ2-2
D gene: TRBD2
clone size: -
V gene: TRBV20-1

CDR3 DNA: TGTGCCAGCAGAATCTTTCCGGACACCGTCTCCTACGAGCAGTACTTC
CDR3 protein: CASRIFPDTVSYEQYF
J gene: TRBJ2-7
D gene: -
clone size: many
V gene: TRBV6-1

CDR3 DNA: TGCGCCAGCAACGGGAGGTCGAACACCGGGGAGCTGTTTTTT
CDR3 protein: CASNGRSNTGELFF
J gene: TRBJ2-2
D gene: TRBD2
clone size: once
V gene: TRBV5-1

CDR3 DNA: TGTGCCACCAGTGCCCTGACTACCGGGGAGCTGTTTTTT
CDR3 protein: CATSALTTGELFF
J gene: TRBJ2-2
D gene: -
clone size: many
V gene: TRBV24-1

CDR3 DNA: TGCAGTGCTAGAGATTGGGCGTCCTACGAGCAGTACTTC
CDR3 protein: CSARDWASYEQYF
J gene: TRBJ2-7
D gene: -
clone size: -
V gene: TRBV20-1

CDR3 DNA: TGCAGTGCGAAGAGCTATATGGATACGCAGTATTTT
CDR3 protein: CSAKSYMDTQYF
J gene: TRBJ2-3
D gene: -
clone size: medium-sized
V gene: TRBV20-1

CDR3 DNA: TGTGCCAGCAGCTTATATTCGCTACAGGGAAATGAGCAGTTCTTC
CDR3 protein: CASSLYSLQGNEQFF
J gene: TRBJ2-1
D gene: -
clone size: many
V gene: TRBV11-2

CDR3 DNA: TGTGCCAGCAGTTACGGGGACTACCATAATCAGCAGTTCTTC
CDR3 protein: CASSYGDYHNQQFF
J gene: TRBJ2-1
D gene: TRBD2
clone size: -
V gene: TRBV6-5

CDR3 DNA: TGTGCCAGCTCACAACTCCGGACAGGGACTTCGTCTGGGGCCAACGTCCTGACTTTC
CDR3 protein: CASSQLRTGTSSGANVLTF
J gene: TRBJ2-6
D gene: TRBD1
clone size: many
V gene: TRBV18

CDR3 DNA: TGTGCCAGTAGTACAGATGGAAGCACCGGGGAGCTGTTTTTT
CDR3 protein: CASSTDGSTGELFF
J gene: TRBJ2-2
D gene: -
clone size: -
V gene: TRBV19

CDR3 DNA: TGCAGTGCCCGGCGACCAGGGGCAAAAGACGAGCAGTACTTC
CDR3 protein: CSARRPGAKDEQYF
J gene: TRBJ2-7
D gene: -
clone size: many
V gene: TRBV20-1

CDR3 DNA: TGCAGTGCTAGAGATCCGTCGGGGGTTGGCTACACCTTC
CDR3 protein: CSARDPSGVGYTF
J gene: TRBJ1-2
D gene: -
clone size: many
V gene: TRBV20-1

CDR3 DNA: TGCGCCAGCAGCTTGGATCCGGCGGGGGTCTCCTACGAGCAGTACTTC
CDR3 protein: CASSLDPAGVSYEQYF
J gene: TRBJ2-7
D gene: TRBD2
clone size: many
V gene: TRBV5-1

CDR3 DNA: TGTGCCAGCAGCTTAGAAGGGTTGGGACAGACGATTTCACCCCTCCACTTT
CDR3 protein: CASSLEGLGQTISPLHF
J gene: TRBJ1-6
D gene: TRBD1
clone size: medium-sized
V gene: TRBV7-8

CDR3 DNA: TGTGCCAGCAGCCAAGAGCTGACGGGGGGGTCTGGTGAGCAGTTCTTC
CDR3 protein: CASSQELTGGSGEQFF
J gene: TRBJ2-1
D gene: TRBD2
clone size: many
V gene: TRBV4-2

CDR3 DNA: TGTGCCAGCAGCCAAGGCGCAGGGACTGAAGGTTTCTTT
CDR3 protein: CASSQGAGTEGFF
J gene: TRBJ1-1
D gene: -
clone size: -
V gene: TRBV7-3

CDR3 DNA: TGTGCCAGTAGTATAGCTGGAGGTCAGCCCCAGCATTTT
CDR3 protein: CASSIAGGQPQHF
J gene: TRBJ1-5
D gene: -
clone size: many
V gene: TRBV19

CDR3 DNA: TGTGACAGCACCTCCTCCAGGGTCGCTAATGAAAAACTGTTTTTT
CDR3 protein: CDSTSSRVANEKLFF
J gene: TRBJ1-4
D gene: -
clone size: -
V gene: TRBV6-1

CDR3 DNA: TGTGCCAGCAGTTTACTGACTAGCGGGAGCGCAGATACGCAGTATTTT
CDR3 protein: CASSLLTSGSADTQYF
J gene: TRBJ2-3
D gene: TRBD2
clone size: many
V gene: TRBV7-6

CDR3 DNA: TGTGCCAGCAGTTACTCGATTCTGGGAGAGTTAACAGAGACCCAGTACTTC
CDR3 protein: CASSYSILGELTETQYF
J gene: TRBJ2-5
D gene: -
clone size: many
V gene: TRBV6-2/TRBV6-3

CDR3 DNA: TGTGCCACCTCCGGGCCCCCAATGAACACTGAAGCTTTCTTT
CDR3 protein: CATSGPPMNTEAFF
J gene: TRBJ1-1
D gene: -
clone size: many
V gene: TRBV28

CDR3 DNA: TGTGCCAGCAGCCAAGAGGGGAAAGCCCTGGGGACTGAAGCTTTCTTT
CDR3 protein: CASSQEGKALGTEAFF
J gene: TRBJ1-1
D gene: -
clone size: many
V gene: TRBV14

CDR3 DNA: TGCAGTGCTACAGTCCCGGGGGAGGGTACTGAGGCTTTCTTT
CDR3 protein: CSATVPGEGTEAFF
J gene: TRBJ1-1
D gene: -
clone size: -
V gene: TRBV20-1

CDR3 DNA: TGTGCCAGCAGCTTTCCAGGGGGATCTAACTATGGCTACACCTTC
CDR3 protein: CASSFPGGSNYGYTF
J gene: TRBJ1-2
D gene: TRBD1
clone size: -
V gene: TRBV6-1

CDR3 DNA: TGTGCCAGCTCACCGTGGACAGGGCTTAACACCGGGGAGCTGTTTTTT
CDR3 protein: CASSPWTGLNTGELFF
J gene: TRBJ2-2
D gene: TRBD1
clone size: many
V gene: TRBV18

CDR3 DNA: TGTGCCAGCAGCTTAGACGGTCGCCTCACAGATACGCAGTATTTT
CDR3 protein: CASSLDGRLTDTQYF
J gene: TRBJ2-3
D gene: -
clone size: many
V gene: TRBV7-3

CDR3 DNA: TGTGCCAGTAGTATAGGTACGGCTCGGAACACTGAAGCTTTCTTT
CDR3 protein: CASSIGTARNTEAFF
J gene: TRBJ1-1
D gene: -
clone size: -
V gene: TRBV19

CDR3 DNA: TGTGCCATCAGCAGGGGGCAGGACGAGCAGTACTTC
CDR3 protein: CAISRGQDEQYF
J gene: TRBJ2-7
D gene: TRBD1
clone size: many
V gene: TRBV10-3

CDR3 DNA: TGCAGTGCTAGGCAGGGGACCAATGAGCAGTTCTTC
CDR3 protein: CSARQGTNEQFF
J gene: TRBJ2-1
D gene: -
clone size: many
V gene: TRBV20-1

CDR3 DNA: TGTGCCAGCAGCCTAGCGGGGGGGCTTAACACCGGGGAGCTGTTTTTT
CDR3 protein: CASSLAGGLNTGELFF
J gene: TRBJ2-2
D gene: TRBD2
clone size: many
V gene: TRBV7-2

CDR3 DNA: TGTGCCAGCAGCTTCCAGGGTTCAGACTATGGCTACACCTTC
CDR3 protein: CASSFQGSDYGYTF
J gene: TRBJ1-2
D gene: -
clone size: many
V gene: TRBV5-4

CDR3 DNA: TGTGCCAGCAGCGCTCCACTAGCGGGGGGGCGCAACAATGAGCAGTTCTTC
CDR3 protein: CASSAPLAGGRNNEQFF
J gene: TRBJ2-1
D gene: TRBD2
clone size: -
V gene: TRBV2

CDR3 DNA: TGTGCCAGCAGCTTATTTAGCCGACTTAGCAATCAGCCCCAGCATTTT
CDR3 protein: CASSLFSRLSNQPQHF
J gene: TRBJ1-5
D gene: -
clone size: many
V gene: TRBV7-8

CDR3 DNA: TGCAGTACAGACAGGCGGAACACTGAAGCTTTCTTT
CDR3 protein: CSTDRRNTEAFF
J gene: TRBJ1-1
D gene: -
clone size: many
V gene: TRBV20-1